A single T cell receptor beta chain is shown here with its context. TCRdb independently ran MiXCR on the 5' RACE reads; one entry per CDR3 protein. Of 1.5 million to 2 million distinct CDR3 sequences listed, around 29% were seen once; the top ten hold about 0.3%. The record originates from a study of identical twins. Germline CDR1 is DFQATT and CDR2 is SNEGSKA (reference sequence). V was trimmed by 6 bases and J by 4 bases, leaving 9 bases between them. The CDR3 runs to 11 residues. This sequence was found in a newborn girl in good health. The sample taken for sequencing was cord blood. V and J are TRBV20-1 and TRBJ2-5; TRBD2 is a possible D gene (7 bases). The CDR3: CSAGGVETQYF. In DNA form, the CDR3 reads TGCAGTGCAGGGGGGGTAGAGACCCAGTACTTC.